This paragraph reports one TCR beta chain. The sample belongs to a study of shared T cell receptors in the human thymus. The CDR3 has 17 residues. V dropped 2 bases and J dropped 7 bases, with 23 bases sitting between them. Germline V lookup: CDR1 WNHNN, CDR2 SYGVQD (reference sequence). The protocol was immunoSEQ multiplex PCR, while the TCRdb copy is restricted to in-frame clones and leaves out a portion. The sample includes hundreds of thousands of clones, approximately 87% seen only once; the top ten take about 0.01%. These same records also appear under a second study, on human thymus T cells. As that study records: Thymus tissue for the work was resected from patients undergoing corrective heart surgery. What related research reported was that thymic repertoires overlapped highly among unrelated individuals.

The specimen was thymocytes. The chain links TRBV10-1 to TRBJ2-5; a weak D match, TRBD2 (6 bases). This TCR was recovered from a boy younger than two with a congenital heart defect. The CDR3 nucleotides read TGCGCCAGCAGTGAGGATTGGGGGAGGCAGGTGCCGGTGACCCAGTACTTC. Residues: CASSEDWGRQVPVTQYF.